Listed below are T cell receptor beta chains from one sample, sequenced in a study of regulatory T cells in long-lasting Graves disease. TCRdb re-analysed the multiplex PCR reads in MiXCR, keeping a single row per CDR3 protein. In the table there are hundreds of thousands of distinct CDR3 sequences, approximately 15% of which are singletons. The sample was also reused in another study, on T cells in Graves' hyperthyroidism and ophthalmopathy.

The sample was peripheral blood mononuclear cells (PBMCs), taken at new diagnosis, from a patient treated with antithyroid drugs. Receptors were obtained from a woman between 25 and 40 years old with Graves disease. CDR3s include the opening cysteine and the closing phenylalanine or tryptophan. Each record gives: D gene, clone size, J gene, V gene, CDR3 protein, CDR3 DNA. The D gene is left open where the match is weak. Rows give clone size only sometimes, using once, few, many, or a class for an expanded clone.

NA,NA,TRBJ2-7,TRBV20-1,CRYRKDGGNEQYF,TGCAGGTATCGAAAGGACGGGGGAAACGAGCAGTACTTC
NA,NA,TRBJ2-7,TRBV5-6,CASSLSGIVNEQYF,TGTGCCAGCAGCTTATCGGGTATTGTAAACGAGCAGTACTTC
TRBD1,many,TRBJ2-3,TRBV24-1,CATSDFGTGGTDTQYF,TGTGCCACCAGTGATTTCGGGACAGGGGGCACAGATACGCAGTATTTT
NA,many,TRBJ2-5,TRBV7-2,CASSLALGGGTDQETQYF,TGTGCCAGCAGCTTAGCGTTAGGCGGCGGGACAGACCAAGAGACCCAGTACTTC
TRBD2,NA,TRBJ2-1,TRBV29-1,CSAVTSGYNEQFF,TGCAGCGCGGTAACTAGCGGCTACAATGAGCAGTTCTTC
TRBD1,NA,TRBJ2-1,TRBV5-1,CASSLARGTANNEQFF,TGCGCCAGCAGCTTAGCCAGGGGGACAGCTAACAATGAGCAGTTCTTC
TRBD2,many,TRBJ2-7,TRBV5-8,CASSLGLAGAYEQYF,TGTGCCAGCAGCTTAGGACTAGCGGGAGCCTACGAGCAGTACTTC
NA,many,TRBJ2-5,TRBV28,CASSFSGGRGQETQYF,TGTGCCAGCAGCTTCAGTGGAGGACGGGGCCAAGAGACCCAGTACTTC
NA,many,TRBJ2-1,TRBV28,CASSSPGHSPPNEQFF,TGTGCCAGCAGTTCTCCGGGACACTCCCCTCCTAATGAGCAGTTCTTC
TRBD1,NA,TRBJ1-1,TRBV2,CASRGGQGDRSAFF,TGTGCCAGCAGGGGGGGACAGGGGGACCGTTCGGCTTTCTTT
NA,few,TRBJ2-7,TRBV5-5,CASSLAGLPSYEQYF,TGTGCCAGCAGCTTGGCCGGCCTACCGAGCTACGAGCAGTACTTC
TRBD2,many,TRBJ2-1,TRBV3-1,CASSQGPLPSGRIDEQFF,TGTGCCAGCAGCCAAGGGCCCCTCCCTAGCGGGAGGATCGATGAGCAGTTCTTC
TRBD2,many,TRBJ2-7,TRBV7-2,CASSLTSGVSYEQYF,TGTGCCAGCAGTCTGACTAGCGGGGTATCCTACGAGCAGTACTTC
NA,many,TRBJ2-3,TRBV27,CASSLSRGADTQYF,TGTGCCAGCAGTTTATCCAGGGGGGCAGATACGCAGTATTTT
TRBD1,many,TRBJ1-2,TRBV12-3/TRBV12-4,CASSRWTGRDYGYTF,TGTGCCAGCAGTCGATGGACAGGGCGAGACTATGGCTACACCTTC
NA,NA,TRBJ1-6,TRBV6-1,CASSLDGWGGGYNSPLHF,TGTGCCAGCAGCTTGGACGGGTGGGGGGGGGGATATAATTCACCCCTCCACTTT
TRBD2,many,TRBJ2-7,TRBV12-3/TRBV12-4,CASSKASGGAYEQYF,TGTGCCAGCAGTAAGGCTAGCGGGGGTGCCTACGAGCAGTACTTC
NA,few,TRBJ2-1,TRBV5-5,CASSLDTGRNEQFF,TGTGCCAGCAGCTTGGATACAGGGAGGAATGAGCAGTTCTTC
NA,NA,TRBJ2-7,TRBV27,CASSFGFSYEQYF,TGTGCCAGCAGTTTTGGCTTCTCCTACGAGCAGTACTTC
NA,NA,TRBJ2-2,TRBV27,CASSQARGNTGELFF,TGTGCCAGCAGCCAAGCTCGCGGGAACACCGGGGAGCTGTTTTTT
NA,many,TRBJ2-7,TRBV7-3,CASSAANSVEQYF,TGTGCCAGCAGCGCGGCAAATTCGGTCGAGCAGTACTTC
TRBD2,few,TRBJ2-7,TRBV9,CASSPSLREGYEQYF,TGTGCCAGCAGCCCCTCCCTGCGGGAGGGCTACGAGCAGTACTTC
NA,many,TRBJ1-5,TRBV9,CASSVAEFTAQHF,TGTGCCAGCAGCGTAGCCGAGTTCACGGCCCAGCATTTT
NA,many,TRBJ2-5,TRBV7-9,CASGARDGLSQYF,TGTGCCAGCGGCGCTAGGGATGGCTTGTCCCAGTACTTC
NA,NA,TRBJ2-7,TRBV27,CASSLGPGMSYEQYF,TGTGCCAGCAGTTTAGGCCCCGGGATGTCCTACGAGCAGTACTTC
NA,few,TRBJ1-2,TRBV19,CASSIVQINYGYTF,TGTGCCAGTAGTATCGTCCAGATCAACTATGGCTACACCTTC
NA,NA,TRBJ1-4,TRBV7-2,CASSSLRETNEKLFF,TGTGCCAGCAGCTCCCTCAGGGAAACTAATGAAAAACTGTTTTTT
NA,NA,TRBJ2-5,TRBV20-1,CSARGLDRHQETQYF,TGCAGTGCTAGAGGCCTGGACAGACACCAAGAGACCCAGTACTTC
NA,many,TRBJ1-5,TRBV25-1,CASSEVRGHSSNQPQHF,TGTGCCAGCAGTGAAGTGAGGGGACATAGTAGCAATCAGCCCCAGCATTTT
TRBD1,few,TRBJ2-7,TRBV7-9,CASSPRQGVSYEQYF,TGTGCCAGCAGCCCCCGACAGGGGGTATCCTACGAGCAGTACTTC